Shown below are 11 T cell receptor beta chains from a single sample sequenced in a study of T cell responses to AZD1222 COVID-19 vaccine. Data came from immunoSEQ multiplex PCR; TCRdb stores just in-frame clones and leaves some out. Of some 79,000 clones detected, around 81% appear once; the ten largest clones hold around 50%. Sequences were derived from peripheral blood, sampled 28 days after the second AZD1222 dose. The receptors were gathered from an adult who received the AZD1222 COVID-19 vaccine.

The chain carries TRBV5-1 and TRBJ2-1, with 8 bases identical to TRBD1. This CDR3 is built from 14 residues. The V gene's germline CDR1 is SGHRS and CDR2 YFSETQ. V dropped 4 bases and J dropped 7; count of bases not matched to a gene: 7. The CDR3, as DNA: TGCGCCAGCAGCCACGGACAGGGAGAGAATGAGCAGTTCTTC. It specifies CASSHGQGENEQFF.

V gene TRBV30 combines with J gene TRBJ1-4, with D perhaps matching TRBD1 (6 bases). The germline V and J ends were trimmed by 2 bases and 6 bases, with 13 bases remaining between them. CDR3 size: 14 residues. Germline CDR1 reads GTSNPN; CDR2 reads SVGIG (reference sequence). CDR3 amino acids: CAWSRGGADEKLFF. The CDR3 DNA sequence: TGTGCCTGGAGTCGGGGGGGCGCAGATGAAAAACTGTTTTTT.

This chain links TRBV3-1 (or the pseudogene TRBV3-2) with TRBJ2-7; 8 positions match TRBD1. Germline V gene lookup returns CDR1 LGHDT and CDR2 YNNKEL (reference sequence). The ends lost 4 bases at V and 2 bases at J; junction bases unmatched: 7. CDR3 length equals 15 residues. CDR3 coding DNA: TGTGCCAGCAGCCCTGGACAGGGTGTCACCTACGAGCAGTACTTC. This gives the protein CASSPGQGVTYEQYF.

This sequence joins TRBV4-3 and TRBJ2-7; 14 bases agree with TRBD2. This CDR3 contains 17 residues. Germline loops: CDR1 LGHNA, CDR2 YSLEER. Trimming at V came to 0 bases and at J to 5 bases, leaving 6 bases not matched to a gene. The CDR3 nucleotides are TGCGCCAGCAGCCAAGATAGACTAGCGGGAGGGCCTCACGAGCAGTACTTC. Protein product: CASSQDRLAGGPHEQYF.

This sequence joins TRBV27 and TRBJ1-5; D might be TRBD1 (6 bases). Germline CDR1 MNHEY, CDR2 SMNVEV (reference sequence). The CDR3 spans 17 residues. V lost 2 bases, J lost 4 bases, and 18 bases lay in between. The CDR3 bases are TGTGCCAGCAGTTTAAGAGGGGGTGGGACCAAAAATCAGCCCCAGCATTTT. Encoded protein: CASSLRGGGTKNQPQHF.

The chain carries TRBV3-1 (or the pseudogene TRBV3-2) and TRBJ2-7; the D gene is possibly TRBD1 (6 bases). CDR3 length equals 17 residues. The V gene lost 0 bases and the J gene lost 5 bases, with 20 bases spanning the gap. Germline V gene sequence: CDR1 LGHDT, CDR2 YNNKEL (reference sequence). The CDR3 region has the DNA TGTGCCAGCAGCCAAGAAGCCCTCGAGGGGGTAAGGGACGAGCAGTACTTC. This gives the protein CASSQEALEGVRDEQYF.

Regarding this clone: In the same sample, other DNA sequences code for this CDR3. The CDR3 reads CASSYGLNTGELFF. CDR3 in DNA: TGTGCCAGCAGTTATGGGTTGAACACCGGGGAGCTGTTTTTT. The chain uses TRBV6-5 and TRBJ2-2, with D unresolved. This CDR3 spans 14 amino acids. Germline values: CDR1 MNHEY, CDR2 SVGAGI. The V gene lost 3 bases and the J gene lost 1 base, with 6 bases spanning the gap.

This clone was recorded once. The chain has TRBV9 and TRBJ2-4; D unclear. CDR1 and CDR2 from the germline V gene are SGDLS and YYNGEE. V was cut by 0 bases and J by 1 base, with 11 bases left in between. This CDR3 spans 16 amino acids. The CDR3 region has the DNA TGTGCCAGCAGCGTAGATGCTGGCGTGGCCAAAAACATTCAGTACTTC. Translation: CASSVDAGVAKNIQYF. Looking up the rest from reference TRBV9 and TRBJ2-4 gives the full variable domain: DSGVTQTPKHLITATGQRVTLRCSPRSGDLSVYWYQQSLDQGLQFLIQYYNGEERAKGNILERFSAQQFPDLHSELNLSSLELGDSALYFCASSVDAGVAKNIQYFGAGTRLSVL.

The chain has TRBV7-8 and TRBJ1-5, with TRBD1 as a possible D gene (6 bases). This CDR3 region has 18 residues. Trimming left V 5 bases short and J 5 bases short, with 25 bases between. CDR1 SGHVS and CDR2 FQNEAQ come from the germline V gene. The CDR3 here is CASSPPRGQGDMDQPQHF. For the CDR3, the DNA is TGTGCCAGCAGCCCACCCCGGGGACAAGGGGACATGGATCAGCCCCAGCATTTT.

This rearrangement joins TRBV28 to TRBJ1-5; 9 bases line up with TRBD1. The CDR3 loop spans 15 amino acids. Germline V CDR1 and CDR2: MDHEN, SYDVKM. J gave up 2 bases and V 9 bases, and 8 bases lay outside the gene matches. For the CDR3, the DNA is TGTGCCAGTACAGGGGGCAGATGGGGCAATCAGCCCCAGCATTTT. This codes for CASTGGRWGNQPQHF.

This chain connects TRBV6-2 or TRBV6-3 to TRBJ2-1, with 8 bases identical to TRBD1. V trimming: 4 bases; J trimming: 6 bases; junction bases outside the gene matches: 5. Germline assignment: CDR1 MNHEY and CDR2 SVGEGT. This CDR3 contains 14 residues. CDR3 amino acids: CASSSQGAINEQFF. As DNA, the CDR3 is TGTGCCAGCAGTTCTCAGGGGGCTATCAATGAGCAGTTCTTC.